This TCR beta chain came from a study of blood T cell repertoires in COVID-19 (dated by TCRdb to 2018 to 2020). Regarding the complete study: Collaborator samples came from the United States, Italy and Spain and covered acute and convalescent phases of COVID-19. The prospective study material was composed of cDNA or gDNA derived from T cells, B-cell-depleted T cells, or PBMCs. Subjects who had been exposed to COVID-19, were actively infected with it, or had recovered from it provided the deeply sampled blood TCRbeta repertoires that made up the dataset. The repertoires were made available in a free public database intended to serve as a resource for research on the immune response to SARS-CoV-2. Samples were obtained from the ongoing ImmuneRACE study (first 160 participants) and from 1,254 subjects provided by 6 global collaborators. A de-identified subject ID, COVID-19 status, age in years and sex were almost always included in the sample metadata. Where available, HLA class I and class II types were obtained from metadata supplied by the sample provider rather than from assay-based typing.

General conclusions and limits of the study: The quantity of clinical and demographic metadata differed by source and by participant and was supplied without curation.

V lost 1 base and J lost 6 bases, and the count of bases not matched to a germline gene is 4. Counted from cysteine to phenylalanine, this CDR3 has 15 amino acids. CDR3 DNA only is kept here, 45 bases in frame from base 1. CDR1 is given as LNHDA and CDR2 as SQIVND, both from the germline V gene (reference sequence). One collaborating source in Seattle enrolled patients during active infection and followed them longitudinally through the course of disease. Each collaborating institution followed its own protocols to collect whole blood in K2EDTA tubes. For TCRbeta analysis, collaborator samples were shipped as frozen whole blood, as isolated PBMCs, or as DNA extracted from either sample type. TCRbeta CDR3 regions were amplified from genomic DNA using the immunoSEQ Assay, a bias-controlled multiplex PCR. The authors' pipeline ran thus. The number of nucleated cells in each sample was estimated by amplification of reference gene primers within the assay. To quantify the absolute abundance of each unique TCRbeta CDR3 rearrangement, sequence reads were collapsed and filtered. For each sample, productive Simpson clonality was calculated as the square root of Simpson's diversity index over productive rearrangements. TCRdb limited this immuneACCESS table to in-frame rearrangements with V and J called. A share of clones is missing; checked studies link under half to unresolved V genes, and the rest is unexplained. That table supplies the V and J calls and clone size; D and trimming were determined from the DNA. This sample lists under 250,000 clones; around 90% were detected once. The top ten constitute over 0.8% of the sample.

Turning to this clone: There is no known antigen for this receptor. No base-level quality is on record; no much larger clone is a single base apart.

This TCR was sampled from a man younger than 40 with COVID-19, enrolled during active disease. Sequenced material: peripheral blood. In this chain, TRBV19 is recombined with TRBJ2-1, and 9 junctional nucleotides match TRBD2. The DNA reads TGTGCCAGTAGTATAGCCGGGACTAGCCCCAATGAGCAGTTCTTC. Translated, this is CASSIAGTSPNEQFF.